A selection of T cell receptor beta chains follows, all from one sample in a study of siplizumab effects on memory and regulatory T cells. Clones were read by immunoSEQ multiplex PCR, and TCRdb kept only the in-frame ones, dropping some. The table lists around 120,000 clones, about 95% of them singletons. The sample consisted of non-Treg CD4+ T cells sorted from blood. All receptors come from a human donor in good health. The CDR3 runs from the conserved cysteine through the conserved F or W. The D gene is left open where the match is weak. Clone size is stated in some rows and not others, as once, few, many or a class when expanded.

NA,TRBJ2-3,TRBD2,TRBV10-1,TGCGCCAGCAGTGAGTCCCTTTTTAGCGGGAGGGCCACAGATACGCAGTATTTT,CASSESLFSGRATDTQYF
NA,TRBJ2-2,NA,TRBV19,TGTGCCAGTAGCCAGGGTCGTCTCGGGGGGCCCGGGGAGCTGTTTTTT,CASSQGRLGGPGELFF
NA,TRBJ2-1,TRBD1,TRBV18,TGTGCCAGCTCACCTCAAACCGGGACAGTAAACAATGAGCAGTTCTTC,CASSPQTGTVNNEQFF
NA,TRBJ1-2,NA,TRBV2,TGTGCCAGCAGCTTGAGCTTCCCTGGCTACACCTTC,CASSLSFPGYTF
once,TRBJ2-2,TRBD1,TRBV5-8,TGTGCCAGCAGCGTGGGACAGGGGCCCACCGGGGAGCTGTTTTTT,CASSVGQGPTGELFF
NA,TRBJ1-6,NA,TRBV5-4,TGTGCCAGCAGCAGTGGACAGCCCCAAACCCTCCACTTT,CASSSGQPQTLHF
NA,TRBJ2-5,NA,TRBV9,TGTGCCAGCAGCGTCGGCAACCTGGCGGAGACCCAGTACTTC,CASSVGNLAETQYF
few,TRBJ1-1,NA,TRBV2,TGTGCCAGCAACGCTGAGACAGAGAACACTGAAGCTTTCTTT,CASNAETENTEAFF
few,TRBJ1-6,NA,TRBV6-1,TGTGCCAGCAGTGCGGCGGGGGGGCGCGTTTCACCCCTCCACTTT,CASSAAGGRVSPLHF
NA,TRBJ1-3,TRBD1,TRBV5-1,TGCGCCAGCAGCAACGGACAGGGGGGAGGAAACACCATATATTTT,CASSNGQGGGNTIYF
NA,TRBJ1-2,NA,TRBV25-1,TGTGCCAGCAGTGAATACGGGGTTAGCTATGGCTACACCTTC,CASSEYGVSYGYTF
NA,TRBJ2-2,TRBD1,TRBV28,TGTGCCAGCAGTCCTAATCCGGGACAGGGGTACACCGGGGAGCTGTTTTTT,CASSPNPGQGYTGELFF
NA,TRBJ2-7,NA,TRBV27,TGTGCCAGCAGTTCCGACACCTACGAGCAGTACTTC,CASSSDTYEQYF
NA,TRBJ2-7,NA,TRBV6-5,TGTGCCAGCAGTTACTCGTCAGGATTCTACGAGCAGTACTTC,CASSYSSGFYEQYF
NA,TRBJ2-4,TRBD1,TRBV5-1,TGCGCCAGCAGCCTCGAGGGGGCCCAAAACATTCAGTACTTC,CASSLEGAQNIQYF
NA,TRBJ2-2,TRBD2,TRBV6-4,TGTGCCAGCAGTGACTCGGGGACTAGCGGGAGAGGGGAGCTGTTTTTT,CASSDSGTSGRGELFF
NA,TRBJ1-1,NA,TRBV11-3,TGTGCCAGCAGTTACCCACAGACGGCCAACACTGAAGCTTTCTTT,CASSYPQTANTEAFF
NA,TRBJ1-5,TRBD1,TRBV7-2,TGTGCCAGCAGCCACGAGGACAGGGGAAACAATCAGCCCCAGCATTTT,CASSHEDRGNNQPQHF
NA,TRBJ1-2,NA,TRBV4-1,TGCGCCAGCAGCCAAGATGGCTATGGCTACACCTTC,CASSQDGYGYTF
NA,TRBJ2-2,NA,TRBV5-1,TGCGCCAGCAGCGTACGGACGTCCGGGGAGCTGTTTTTT,CASSVRTSGELFF
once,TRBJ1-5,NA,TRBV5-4,TGTGCCAGCAGTCCGGCGCCAGGGTATCAGCCCCAGCATTTT,CASSPAPGYQPQHF
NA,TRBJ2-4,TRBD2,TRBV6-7,TGTGCCAGCAGTTACGACGGGAGGGACAAAAACATTCAGTACTTC,CASSYDGRDKNIQYF
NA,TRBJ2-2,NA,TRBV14,TGTGCCAGCAGCCAAGATAGGGTACAGGTGAACACCGGGGAGCTGTTTTTT,CASSQDRVQVNTGELFF
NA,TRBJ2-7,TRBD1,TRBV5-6,TGTGCCAGCAGCTCGCCCGGGACAGGACCCTACGAGCAGTACTTC,CASSSPGTGPYEQYF
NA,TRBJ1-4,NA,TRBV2,TGTGCCAGCAGTCAACTGGGCAGGGGAGAGGAAAAACTGTTTTTT,CASSQLGRGEEKLFF
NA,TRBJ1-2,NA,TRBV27,TGTGCCAGCAGTCTAAAGGACGTTGGCTATGGCTACACCTTC,CASSLKDVGYGYTF
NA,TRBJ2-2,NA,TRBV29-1,TGCAGCGCCCAGAATAGCGGCAACACCGGGGAGCTGTTTTTT,CSAQNSGNTGELFF
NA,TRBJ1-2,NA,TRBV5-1,TGCGCCAGCAGCTTCGGGCTGAGTAACTATGGCTACACCTTC,CASSFGLSNYGYTF
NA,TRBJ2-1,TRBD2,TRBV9,TGTGCCAGCAGCCTCTGGACTAGCAGAACCTACAATGAGCAGTTCTTC,CASSLWTSRTYNEQFF
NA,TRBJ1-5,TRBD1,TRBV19,TGTGCCAGTAGTAGAATTAGACAGGGAGGTAGCAATCAGCCCCAGCATTTT,CASSRIRQGGSNQPQHF
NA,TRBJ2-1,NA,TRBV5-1,TGCGCCAGCAGCTTAAATGGGGAGCAGTTCTTC,CASSLNGEQFF
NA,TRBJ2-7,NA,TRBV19,TGTGCCAGTAGTTTTGACAGGAGCTCCTACGAGCAGTACTTC,CASSFDRSSYEQYF
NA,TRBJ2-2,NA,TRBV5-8,TGTGCCAGCAGCTTGGTGGCTCGTAACACCGGGGAGCTGTTTTTT,CASSLVARNTGELFF
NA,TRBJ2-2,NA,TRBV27,TGTGCCAGCAGTTTACGAGGGGTGAGCACCGGGGAGCTGTTTTTT,CASSLRGVSTGELFF
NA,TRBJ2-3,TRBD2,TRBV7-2,TGTGCCAGCAGCTTAGTTGTTGCGGGGGGAAGGTCGGATACGCAGTATTTT,CASSLVVAGGRSDTQYF
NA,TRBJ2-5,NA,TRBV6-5,TGTGCCAGCAGTGACCCCGGCCAAGAGACCCAGTACTTC,CASSDPGQETQYF
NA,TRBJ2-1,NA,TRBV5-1,TGCGCCAGCAGCTCGGATCTAGCGACTACCTACAATGAGCAGTTCTTC,CASSSDLATTYNEQFF
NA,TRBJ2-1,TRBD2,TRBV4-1,TGCGCCAGCAGCCCCGTACCCGGACTAGCGGGGGGCCCGAAGAGCTCCTACAATGAGCAGTTCTTC,CASSPVPGLAGGPKSSYNEQFF
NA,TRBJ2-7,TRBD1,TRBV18,TGTGCCAGCTCACGGACAGGAGGCTCCTACGAGCAGTACTTC,CASSRTGGSYEQYF
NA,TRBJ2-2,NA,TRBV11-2,TGTGCCAGCAGCTTAGGGCCCCGGGGCACCGGGGAGCTGTTTTTT,CASSLGPRGTGELFF
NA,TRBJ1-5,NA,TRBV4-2,TGTGCCAGCAGCCAAGTAACAGGAAATCAGCCCCAGCATTTT,CASSQVTGNQPQHF
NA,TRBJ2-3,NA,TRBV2,TGTGCCAGCAGCCCTAGCACAGATACGCAGTATTTT,CASSPSTDTQYF
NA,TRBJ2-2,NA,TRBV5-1,TGCGCCAGCAGCTTGGTCAGGGCGAACACCGGGGAGCTGTTTTTT,CASSLVRANTGELFF
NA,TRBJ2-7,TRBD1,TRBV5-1,TGCGCCAGCAGCAGGACAGGGGGTCCCCACGAGCAGTACTTC,CASSRTGGPHEQYF
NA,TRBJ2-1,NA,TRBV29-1,TGCAGCGTTGAAGGGGGGCAGCGGAGCTCCTACAATGAGCAGTTCTTC,CSVEGGQRSSYNEQFF
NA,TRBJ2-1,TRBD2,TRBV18,TGTGCCAGCTCAGCGACTAGCGGGGGGGCCGGGAATGAGCAGTTCTTC,CASSATSGGAGNEQFF
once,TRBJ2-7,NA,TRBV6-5,TGTGCCAGCAGCCGCGGAACCTACGAGCAGTACTTC,CASSRGTYEQYF
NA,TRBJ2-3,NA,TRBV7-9,TGTGCCAGCAGTCATGGGGGAGATACGCAGTATTTT,CASSHGGDTQYF
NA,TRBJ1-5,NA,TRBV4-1,TGCGCCAGCAGCCAGAGCGGAGGCAATCAGCCCCAGCATTTT,CASSQSGGNQPQHF
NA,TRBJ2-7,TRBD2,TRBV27,TGTGCCAGCACACCGCGATTCGGGGGGGCCTACGAGCAGTACTTC,CASTPRFGGAYEQYF
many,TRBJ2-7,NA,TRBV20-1,TGCAGTGCTAGAGAATCCTACGAGCAGTACTTC,CSARESYEQYF
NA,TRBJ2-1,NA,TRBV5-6,TGTGCCAGCAGCTTGTGGGCTTTTCGGACCATCAATGAGCAGTTCTTC,CASSLWAFRTINEQFF
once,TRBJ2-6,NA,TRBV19,TGTGCCAGTACTATCATTACTGGGGCCAACGTCCTGACTTTC,CASTIITGANVLTF
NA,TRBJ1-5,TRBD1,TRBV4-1,TGCGCCAGCAGCCAACCCACACAGGGGAGGAATCAGCCCCAGCATTTT,CASSQPTQGRNQPQHF
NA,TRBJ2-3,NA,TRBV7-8,TGTGCCAGCAGCTTATTGTCAGATACGCAGTATTTT,CASSLLSDTQYF
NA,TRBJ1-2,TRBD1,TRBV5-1,TGCGCCAGCAGCAGAGGGACAGGGGGCGCGGAAGGCTACACCTTC,CASSRGTGGAEGYTF
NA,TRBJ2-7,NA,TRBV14,TGTGCCAGCAGCCAAGGGTTGAAGAAGGCGGACGAGCAGTACTTC,CASSQGLKKADEQYF
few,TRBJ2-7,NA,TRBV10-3,TGTGCCATCAGTGATCCCCAGGGCGAGCAGTACTTC,CAISDPQGEQYF
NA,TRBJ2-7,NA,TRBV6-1,TGTGCCAGCAGTGAAAGATGGCTTGAGCAGTACTTC,CASSERWLEQYF
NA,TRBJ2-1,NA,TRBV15,TGTGCCACCAGCAGAGGCTTACTAGCACCGAGCGTATCCTACAATGAGCAGTTCTTC,CATSRGLLAPSVSYNEQFF